The clone carrying this T cell receptor beta chain appeared a few times. Its antigen is undetermined. This sample stems from a study of T cells after yellow fever vaccination. Whole-study context: Each low-cell-number fraction was prepared by means of SMART-Seq v4 Ultra Low Input. Study conclusions and caveats: Few clonotypes appeared in both CD4 and CD8 compartments. Clones that expanded after primary vaccination mostly reappeared after the booster (around 96% CD4, 70% to 90% CD8).

5'RACE template switching generated TCR cDNA, adding a universal primer site and UMIs. TCRdb itself ran the 5' RACE reads through MiXCR, one entry per CDR3 protein. The top ten hold 3.2% of the sample, which has under 400,000 distinct CDR3 sequences, around an eighth seen once. V dropped 5 bases and J dropped 5 bases, with 10 bases sitting between them. Per germline, CDR1 GTSNPN and CDR2 SVGIG (reference sequence). The CDR3 has 12 residues. The specimen comprised CD4+ T cells sorted from PBMCs, sampled 15 days after the yellow fever booster vaccination. This TCR was recovered from a man aged 18-30 years who received the YFV17D yellow fever vaccine. J is TRBJ2-4 and V is TRBV30; a weak D match, TRBD2 (5 bases). CDR3 coding DNA: TGTGCCTGGGAAGCGGACCAAAACATTCAGTACTTC. Encoded protein: CAWEADQNIQYF.